Presented here are 8 T cell receptor beta chains from one specimen sequenced in a study of siplizumab effects on memory and regulatory T cells. Profiling relied on immunoSEQ multiplex PCR, and the TCRdb table lists in-frame clones only, not all of them. Of 95,000 to 100,000 clones in the sample, 80% to 95% are singletons; the top ten hold 12%. Sequenced input: non-Treg CD4+ T cells sorted from blood. These receptors all stem from a human donor in good health.

The chain combines TRBV5-6 with TRBJ2-7, with D hard to call. The germline gives CDR1 SGHDT, CDR2 YYEEEE. The CDR3 consists of 14 residues. Trimming took off 4 bases at V and 6 bases at J, with 17 bases between the two ends. This chain's CDR3 is CASSLERRLSEQYF. CDR3 DNA sequence: TGTGCCAGCAGCCTAGAACGTCGGTTGAGCGAGCAGTACTTC.

The V call is TRBV6-6, the J call TRBJ2-6, with D maybe TRBD1 (6 bases). CDR1 and CDR2 (germline): MNHNY, SVGAGI (reference sequence). CDR3 length: 16 residues. Trimming cost V 4 bases and J 0 bases, with 10 bases left between them. In nucleotides, the CDR3 is TGTGCCAGCAGTTTCGGACAGACCTCTGGGGCCAACGTCCTGACTTTC. Residues: CASSFGQTSGANVLTF.

The gene calls are TRBV5-1 and TRBJ2-7, with D hard to call. Per the germline V gene, CDR1 is SGHRS and CDR2 is YFSETQ. The CDR3 length is 12 residues. V was cut by 0 bases and J by 5 bases, with 6 bases left in between. The DNA for the CDR3 is TGCGCCAGCAGCTTGGTGAAAGACGAGCAGTACTTC. It is translated as CASSLVKDEQYF.

The V and J genes are TRBV4-3 and TRBJ2-3; no clear D gene. Germline CDR1 is LGHNA and CDR2 is YSLEER. This CDR3 has 14 residues. V was cut by 1 base and J by 3 bases, with 8 bases left in between. Here the CDR3 reads CASSQVGSTDTQYF. CDR3 in DNA: TGCGCCAGCAGCCAAGTGGGCTCAACAGATACGCAGTATTTT.

The chain carries TRBV11-3 and TRBJ2-5; 14 bases line up with TRBD2. Per the germline V gene, CDR1 is SGHNT and CDR2 is YENEEA. This CDR3 comprises 16 residues. V shed 3 bases and J 4 bases; nucleotides not matched to a gene: 4. CDR3 in DNA: TGTGCCAGCAGCTTGGGGACTAGCGGGAGTCCAGAGACCCAGTACTTC. It is translated as CASSLGTSGSPETQYF.

The chain joins TRBV7-3 to TRBJ2-1; the D call may be TRBD1 or TRBD2 (5 bases each). CDR3 length: 13 amino acids. V lost 2 bases, J lost 8 bases, and 10 bases lay in between. CDR1 and CDR2 from the germline V gene are SGHTA and FQGTGA. The CDR3 loop reads CASSLGTRYEQFF. The CDR3 DNA reads TGTGCCAGCAGCTTAGGGACCCGATATGAGCAGTTCTTC. The variable domain in full, with the rest retrieved from reference TRBV7-3 and TRBJ2-1, is GAGVSQTPSNKVTEKGKYVELRCDPISGHTALYWYRQSLGQGPEFLIYFQGTGAADDSGLPNDRFFAVRPEGSVSTLKIQRTERGDSAVYLCASSLGTRYEQFFGPGTRLTVL.

The chain joins TRBV18 to TRBJ2-3; TRBD1 is a possible D gene (6 bases). The CDR3 is made up of 14 amino acids. Germline loops: CDR1 KGHSH, CDR2 LQKENI. Between the trimmed V and J ends, which lost 3 bases and 5 bases, there was a span of 12 bases. CDR3 loop: CASSPGQSGDTQYF. CDR3 nucleotide sequence: TGTGCCAGCTCACCCGGACAGAGTGGAGATACGCAGTATTTT.

This chain joins TRBV6-6 and TRBJ1-2; D perhaps matches TRBD1 (6 bases). V gave up 6 bases and J gave up 3 bases, with 14 bases separating them. This CDR3 is built from 14 residues. Germline V gene sequence: CDR1 MNHNY, CDR2 SVGAGI (reference sequence). Here the CDR3 DNA reads TGTGCCAGCAGATTACAGGGTTTTGACTATGGCTACACCTTC. As protein: CASRLQGFDYGYTF.